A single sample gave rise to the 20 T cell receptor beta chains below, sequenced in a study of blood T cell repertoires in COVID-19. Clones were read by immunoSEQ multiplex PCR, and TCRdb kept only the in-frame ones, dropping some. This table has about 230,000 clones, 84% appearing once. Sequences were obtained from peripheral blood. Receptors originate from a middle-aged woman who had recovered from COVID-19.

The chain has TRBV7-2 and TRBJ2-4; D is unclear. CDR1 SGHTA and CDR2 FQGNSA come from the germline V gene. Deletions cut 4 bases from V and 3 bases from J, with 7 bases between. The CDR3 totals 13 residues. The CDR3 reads CASSSQFKNIQYF. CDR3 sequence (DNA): TGTGCCAGCAGCTCACAATTCAAAAACATTCAGTACTTC.

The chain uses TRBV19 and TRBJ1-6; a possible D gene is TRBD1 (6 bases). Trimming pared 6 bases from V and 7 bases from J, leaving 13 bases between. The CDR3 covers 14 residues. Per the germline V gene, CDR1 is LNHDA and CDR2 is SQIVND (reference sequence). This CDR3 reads CASSGQIRNSPLHF. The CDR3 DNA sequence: TGTGCCAGTAGCGGACAGATAAGGAATTCACCCCTCCACTTT.

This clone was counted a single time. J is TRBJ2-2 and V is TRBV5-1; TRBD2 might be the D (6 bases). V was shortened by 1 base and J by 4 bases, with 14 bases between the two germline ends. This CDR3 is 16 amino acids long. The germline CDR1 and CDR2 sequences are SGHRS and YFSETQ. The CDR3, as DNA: TGCGCCAGCAGCTTGTTCCGGGGAGCGGGCACCGGGGAGCTGTTTTTT. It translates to CASSLFRGAGTGELFF.

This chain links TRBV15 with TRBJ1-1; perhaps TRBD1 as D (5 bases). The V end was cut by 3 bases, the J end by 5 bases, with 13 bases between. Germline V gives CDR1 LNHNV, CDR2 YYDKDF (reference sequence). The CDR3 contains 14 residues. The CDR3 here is CATSSPLGTTEAFF. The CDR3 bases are TGTGCCACCAGCAGTCCCTTGGGGACTACTGAAGCTTTCTTT.

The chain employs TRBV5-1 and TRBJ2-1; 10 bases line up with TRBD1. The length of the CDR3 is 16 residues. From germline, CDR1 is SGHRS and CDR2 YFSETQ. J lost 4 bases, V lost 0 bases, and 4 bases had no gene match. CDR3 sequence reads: CASSLDPGQGYNEQFF. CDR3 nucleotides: TGCGCCAGCAGCTTGGACCCGGGACAGGGGTACAATGAGCAGTTCTTC.

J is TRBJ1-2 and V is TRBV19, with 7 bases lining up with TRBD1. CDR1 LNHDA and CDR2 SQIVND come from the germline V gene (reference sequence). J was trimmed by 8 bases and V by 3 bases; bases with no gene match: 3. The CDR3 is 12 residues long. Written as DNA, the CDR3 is TGTGCCAGTAGTATTAGGGGGCGCGGCTACACCTTC. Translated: CASSIRGRGYTF.

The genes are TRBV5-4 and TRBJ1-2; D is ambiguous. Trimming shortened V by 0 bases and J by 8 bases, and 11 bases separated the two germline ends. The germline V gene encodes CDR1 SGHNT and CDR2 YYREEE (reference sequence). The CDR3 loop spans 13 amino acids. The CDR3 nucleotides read TGTGCCAGCAGCTTGGCCGGGGATTTGGGCTACACCTTC. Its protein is CASSLAGDLGYTF.

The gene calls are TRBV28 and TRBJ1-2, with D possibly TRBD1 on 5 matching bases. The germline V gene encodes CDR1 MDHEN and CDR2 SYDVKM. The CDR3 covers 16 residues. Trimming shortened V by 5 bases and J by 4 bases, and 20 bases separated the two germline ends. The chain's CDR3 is CASSIYRPAPLYGYTF. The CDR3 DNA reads TGTGCCAGCAGTATATACAGGCCCGCGCCCCTCTATGGCTACACCTTC.

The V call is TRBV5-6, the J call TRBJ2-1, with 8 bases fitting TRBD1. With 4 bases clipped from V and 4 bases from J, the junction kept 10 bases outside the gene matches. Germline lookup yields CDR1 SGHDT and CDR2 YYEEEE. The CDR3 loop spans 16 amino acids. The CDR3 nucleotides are TGTGCCAGCAGCCCACAATACAGGGGGATATACAATGAGCAGTTCTTC. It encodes CASSPQYRGIYNEQFF.

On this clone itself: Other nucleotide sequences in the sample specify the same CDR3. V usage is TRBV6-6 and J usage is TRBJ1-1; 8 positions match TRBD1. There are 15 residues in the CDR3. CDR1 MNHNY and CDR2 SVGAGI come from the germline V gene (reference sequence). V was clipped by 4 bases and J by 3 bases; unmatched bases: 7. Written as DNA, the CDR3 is TGTGCCAGCAGTTTTTCCATGACAGGGGACACTGAAGCTTTCTTT. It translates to CASSFSMTGDTEAFF.

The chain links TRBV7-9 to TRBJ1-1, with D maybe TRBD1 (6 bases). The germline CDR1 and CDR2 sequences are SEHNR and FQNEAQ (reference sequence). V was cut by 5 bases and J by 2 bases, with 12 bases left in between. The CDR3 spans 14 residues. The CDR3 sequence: CASSLRQVNTEAFF. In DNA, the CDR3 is TGTGCCAGCAGCCTTAGACAGGTCAACACTGAAGCTTTCTTT.

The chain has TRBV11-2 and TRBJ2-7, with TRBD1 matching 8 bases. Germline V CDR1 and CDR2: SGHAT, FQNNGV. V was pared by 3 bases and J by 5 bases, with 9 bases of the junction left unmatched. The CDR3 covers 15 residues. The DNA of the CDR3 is TGTGCCAGCAGCTTCGTAATAGGACAGGGACACGAGCAGTACTTC. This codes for CASSFVIGQGHEQYF.

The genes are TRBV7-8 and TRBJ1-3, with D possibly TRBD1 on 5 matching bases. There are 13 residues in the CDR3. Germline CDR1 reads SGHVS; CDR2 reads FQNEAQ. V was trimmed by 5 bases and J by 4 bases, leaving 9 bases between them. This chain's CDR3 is CASSRGGGNTIYF. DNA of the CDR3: TGTGCCAGCAGCCGGGGGGGAGGAAACACCATATATTTT.

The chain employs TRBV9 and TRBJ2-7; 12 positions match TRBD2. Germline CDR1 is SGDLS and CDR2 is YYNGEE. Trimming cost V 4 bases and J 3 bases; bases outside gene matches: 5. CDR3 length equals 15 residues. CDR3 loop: CASSLTSGGGYEQYF. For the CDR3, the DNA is TGTGCCAGCAGCCTGACTAGCGGGGGCGGCTACGAGCAGTACTTC.

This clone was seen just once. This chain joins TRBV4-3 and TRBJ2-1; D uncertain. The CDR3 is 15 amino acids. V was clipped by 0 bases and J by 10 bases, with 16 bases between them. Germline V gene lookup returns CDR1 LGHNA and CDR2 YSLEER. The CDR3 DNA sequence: TGCGCCAGCAGCCAAGATTTACTCGTCAATAACGAGCAGTTCTTC. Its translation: CASSQDLLVNNEQFF.

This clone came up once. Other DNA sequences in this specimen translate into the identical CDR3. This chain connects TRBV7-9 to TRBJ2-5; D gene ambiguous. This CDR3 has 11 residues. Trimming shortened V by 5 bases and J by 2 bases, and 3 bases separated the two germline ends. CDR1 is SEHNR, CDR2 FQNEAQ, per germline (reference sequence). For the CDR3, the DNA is TGTGCCAGCAGCCGTCAAGAGACCCAGTACTTC. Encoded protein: CASSRQETQYF.

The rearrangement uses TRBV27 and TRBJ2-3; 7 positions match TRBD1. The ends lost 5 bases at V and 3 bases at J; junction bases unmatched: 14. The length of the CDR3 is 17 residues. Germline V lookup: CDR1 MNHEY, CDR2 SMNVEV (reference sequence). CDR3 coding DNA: TGTGCCAGCAGTCGTTACGCATCTACAGGGGCAACAGATACGCAGTATTTT. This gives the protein CASSRYASTGATDTQYF.

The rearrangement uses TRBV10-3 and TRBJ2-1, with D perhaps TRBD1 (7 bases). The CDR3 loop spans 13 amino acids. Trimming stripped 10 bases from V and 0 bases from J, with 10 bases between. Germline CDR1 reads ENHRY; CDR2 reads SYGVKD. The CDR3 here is CATQGGSYNEQFF. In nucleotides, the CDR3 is TGTGCCACTCAGGGGGGCTCCTACAATGAGCAGTTCTTC.

CDR3 nucleotides: TGTGCCATCAGGGGCCCCAGCTACAATGAGCAGTTCTTC. This encodes CAIRGPSYNEQFF. This chain uses TRBV10-3 with TRBJ2-1; D gene unclear. There are 13 residues in the CDR3. Between the trimmed V and J ends, which lost 6 bases and 3 bases, there was a span of 9 bases. Per germline, CDR1 ENHRY and CDR2 SYGVKD.

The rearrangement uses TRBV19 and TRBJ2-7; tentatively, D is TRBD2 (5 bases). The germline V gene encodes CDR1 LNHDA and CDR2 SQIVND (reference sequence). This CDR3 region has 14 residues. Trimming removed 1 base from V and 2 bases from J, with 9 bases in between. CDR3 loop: CASSIGTGTYEQYF. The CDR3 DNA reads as TGTGCCAGTAGTATAGGGACGGGGACCTACGAGCAGTACTTC.